This T cell receptor (beta chain) stems from a study of blood T cell repertoires in COVID-19. Study at large: The samples span acute and convalescent COVID-19 from the United States, Italy and Spain.

This clone is a singleton in its sample. Trimming pared 4 bases from V and 1 base from J, leaving 11 bases between. Germline loops: CDR1 MRHNA, CDR2 SNTAGT. The CDR3 spans 14 residues. In the study's own analysis: Reference gene primer amplification in the assay estimated nucleated cell counts. Profiling relied on immunoSEQ multiplex PCR, and the TCRdb table lists in-frame clones only, not all of them. That table supplies the V and J calls and clone size; D and trimming were determined from the DNA. The sample comprises 150,000 or so clones, roughly four fifths of which are singletons, and around 15% rests with the top ten.

The TCR was taken from a human donor with acute or convalescent COVID-19. The donor label of this sample is uncertain. The material sequenced was peripheral blood. V gene TRBV6-4 combines with J gene TRBJ2-7, with unresolved D. The CDR3 nucleotides are TGTGCCAGCAGTGTCGAGATTAGTTCCTACGAGCAGTACTTC. It codes for CASSVEISSYEQYF.